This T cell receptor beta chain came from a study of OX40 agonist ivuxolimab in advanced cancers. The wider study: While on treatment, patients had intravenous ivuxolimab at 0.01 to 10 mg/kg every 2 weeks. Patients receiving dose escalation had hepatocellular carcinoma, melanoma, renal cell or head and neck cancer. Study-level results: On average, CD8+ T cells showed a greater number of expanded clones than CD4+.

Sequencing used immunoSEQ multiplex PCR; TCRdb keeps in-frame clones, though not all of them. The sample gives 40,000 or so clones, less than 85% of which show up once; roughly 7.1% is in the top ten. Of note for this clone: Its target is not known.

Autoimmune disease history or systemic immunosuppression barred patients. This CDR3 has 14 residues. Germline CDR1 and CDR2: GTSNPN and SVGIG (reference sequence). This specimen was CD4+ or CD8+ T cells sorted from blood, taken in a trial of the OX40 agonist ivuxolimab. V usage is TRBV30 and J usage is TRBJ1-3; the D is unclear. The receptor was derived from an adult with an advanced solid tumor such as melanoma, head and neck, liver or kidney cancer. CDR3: CASATGTAGNTIYF. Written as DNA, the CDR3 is TGTGCTTCGGCGACCGGAACAGCTGGAAACACCATATATTTT.